A single TCR beta chain is shown here with its context. This sample is part of a study of T cell changes during pregnancy in multiple sclerosis. Unmatched junction bases numbered 6, after V lost 2 bases and J lost 4 bases. This CDR3 has 15 amino acids. CDR1 and CDR2 from the germline V gene are SGHRS and YFSETQ. Method: immunoSEQ multiplex PCR; TCRdb's copy keeps in-frame clones and lacks some. The sample consists of around 62,000 clones, over 80% of them appearing once. This clonotype was obtained from a female donor with multiple sclerosis, enrolled in a pregnancy study. The sequencing used CD4+ T cells from peripheral blood mononuclear cells, collected in the first trimester of pregnancy. The rearrangement joins TRBV5-1 to TRBJ2-1; TRBD1 matches 7 bases. Here the CDR3 reads CASSFRDRDYNEQFF. CDR3 sequence (DNA): TGCGCCAGCAGCTTCCGGGACAGAGATTACAATGAGCAGTTCTTC.